The clone carrying this TCR beta chain was seen a handful of times. Antigen: not known. These data belong to a study of blood T cells in healthy people across ages. Findings and caveats of the study: Comparison with aged donors showed that long-lived donors had more naive CD4+ cells and higher diversity.

Combining a sample-barcoded 5' primer with a J-beta primer mix, a second PCR ran for about 6 to 12 cycles. MiXCR was run by TCRdb on the 5' RACE reads, yielding one entry per CDR3 protein. The table has around 520,000 distinct CDR3 sequences, roughly a quarter seen once. These data were also reused for a study on T cells of mothers and their children.

This receptor was taken from a boy aged 2 to 10 in good health. Sequencing was done on a sample of blood.

The CDR3 protein is CASSRETGVREETQYF. The CDR3 DNA reads TGCGCCAGCAGCAGGGAGACAGGGGTACGAGAAGAGACCCAGTACTTC. This chain connects TRBV5-1 to TRBJ2-5; 8 bases align to TRBD1. Per germline, CDR1 SGHRS and CDR2 YFSETQ. This CDR3 is built from 16 residues. Trimming cost V 4 bases and J 3 bases; bases outside gene matches: 11. The full variable domain, completed using reference TRBV5-1 and TRBJ2-5, is KAGVTQTPRYLIKTRGQQVTLSCSPISGHRSVSWYQQTPGQGLQFLFEYFSETQRNKGNFPGRFSGRQFSNSRSEMNVSTLELGDSALYLCASSRETGVREETQYFGPGTRLLVL.